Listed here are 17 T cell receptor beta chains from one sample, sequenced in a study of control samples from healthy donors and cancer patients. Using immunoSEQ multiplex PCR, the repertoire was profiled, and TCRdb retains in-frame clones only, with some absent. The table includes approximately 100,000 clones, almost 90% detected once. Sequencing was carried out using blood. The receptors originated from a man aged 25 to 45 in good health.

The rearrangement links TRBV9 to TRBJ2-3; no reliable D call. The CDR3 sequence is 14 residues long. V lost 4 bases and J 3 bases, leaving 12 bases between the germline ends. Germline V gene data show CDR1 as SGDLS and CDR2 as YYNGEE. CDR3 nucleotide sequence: TGTGCCAGCAGCACCGATCATGGGACAGATACGCAGTATTTT. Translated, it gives CASSTDHGTDTQYF.

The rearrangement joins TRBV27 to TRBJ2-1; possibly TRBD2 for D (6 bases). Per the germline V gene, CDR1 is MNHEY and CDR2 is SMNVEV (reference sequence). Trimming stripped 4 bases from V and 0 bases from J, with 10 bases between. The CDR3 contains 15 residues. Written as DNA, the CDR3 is TGTGCCAGCAGTTACCCGACTAGCTCCTACAATGAGCAGTTCTTC. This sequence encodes CASSYPTSSYNEQFF.

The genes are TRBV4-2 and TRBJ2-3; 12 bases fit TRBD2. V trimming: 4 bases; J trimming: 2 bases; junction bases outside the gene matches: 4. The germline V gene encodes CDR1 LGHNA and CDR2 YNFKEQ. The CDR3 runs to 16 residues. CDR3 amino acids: CASSRRTSGNTDTQYF. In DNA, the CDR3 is TGTGCCAGCAGCCGGAGGACTAGCGGGAACACAGATACGCAGTATTTT.

DNA for the CDR3: TGCAGTGCTAGTAGCGGTAGCACAGATACGCAGTATTTT. Protein: CSASSGSTDTQYF. The chain has TRBV20-1 and TRBJ2-3; possibly TRBD2 for D (6 bases). Germline-derived CDR1 and CDR2 are DFQATT and SNEGSKA (reference sequence). This CDR3 is built from 13 residues. V was shortened by 3 bases and J by 0 bases, with 7 bases between the two germline ends.

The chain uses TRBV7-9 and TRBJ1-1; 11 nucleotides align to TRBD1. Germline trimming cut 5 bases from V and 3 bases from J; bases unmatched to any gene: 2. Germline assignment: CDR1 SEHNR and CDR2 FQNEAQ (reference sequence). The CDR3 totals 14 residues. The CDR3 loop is CASSQGQGDTEAFF. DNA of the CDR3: TGTGCCAGCAGCCAGGGACAGGGGGACACTGAAGCTTTCTTT. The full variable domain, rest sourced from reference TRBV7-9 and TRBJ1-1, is DTGVSQNPRHKITKRGQNVTFRCDPISEHNRLYWYRQTLGQGPEFLTYFQNEAQLEKSRLLSDRFSAERPKGSFSTLEIQRTEQGDSAMYLCASSQGQGDTEAFFGQGTRLTVV.

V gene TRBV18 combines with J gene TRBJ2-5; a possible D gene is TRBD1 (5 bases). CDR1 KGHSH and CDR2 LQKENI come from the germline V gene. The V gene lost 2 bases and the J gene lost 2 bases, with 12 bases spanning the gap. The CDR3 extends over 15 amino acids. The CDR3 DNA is TGTGCCAGCTCACCAAAACTGGGGCTGCAAGAGACCCAGTACTTC. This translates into CASSPKLGLQETQYF.

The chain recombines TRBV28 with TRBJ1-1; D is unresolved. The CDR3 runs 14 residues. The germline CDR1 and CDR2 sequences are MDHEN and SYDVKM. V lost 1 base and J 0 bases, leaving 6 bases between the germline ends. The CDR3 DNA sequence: TGTGCCAGCAGTTTATCGGGTTTGAACACTGAAGCTTTCTTT. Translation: CASSLSGLNTEAFF.

CDR3 nucleotides: TGTGCCAGCAGTTACAGGCAGTTTTTCGAGCAGTACTTC. Translating it yields CASSYRQFFEQYF. This chain connects TRBV6-5 to TRBJ2-7; D not certain. The V gene's germline CDR1 is MNHEY and CDR2 SVGAGI. Deletions cut 2 bases from V and 6 bases from J, with 11 bases between. The CDR3 has 13 amino acids.

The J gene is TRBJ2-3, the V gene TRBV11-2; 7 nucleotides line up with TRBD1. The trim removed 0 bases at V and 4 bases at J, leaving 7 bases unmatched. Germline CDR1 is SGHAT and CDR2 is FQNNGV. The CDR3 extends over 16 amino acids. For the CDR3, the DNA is TGTGCCAGCAGCTTAGACCGTAGACAGGGCGCAGATACGCAGTATTTT. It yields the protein CASSLDRRQGADTQYF.

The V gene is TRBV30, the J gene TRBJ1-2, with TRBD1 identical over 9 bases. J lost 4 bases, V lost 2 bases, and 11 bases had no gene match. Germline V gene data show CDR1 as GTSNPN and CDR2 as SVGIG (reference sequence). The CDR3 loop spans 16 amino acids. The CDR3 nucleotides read TGTGCCTGGAGTCGGGGACAGGGCGGTTGGAGCTATGGCTACACCTTC. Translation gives CAWSRGQGGWSYGYTF.

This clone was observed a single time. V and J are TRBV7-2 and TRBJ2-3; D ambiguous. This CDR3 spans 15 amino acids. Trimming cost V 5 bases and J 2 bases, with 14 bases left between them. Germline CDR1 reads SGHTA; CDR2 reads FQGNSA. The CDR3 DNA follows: TGTGCCAGCAGCCTTGGGATGTCGTCCACAGATACGCAGTATTTT. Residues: CASSLGMSSTDTQYF. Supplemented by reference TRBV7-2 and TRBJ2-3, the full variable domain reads GAGVSQSPSNKVTEKGKDVELRCDPISGHTALYWYRQSLGQGLEFLIYFQGNSAPDKSGLPSDRFSAERTGGSVSTLTIQRTQQEDSAVYLCASSLGMSSTDTQYFGPGTRLTVL.

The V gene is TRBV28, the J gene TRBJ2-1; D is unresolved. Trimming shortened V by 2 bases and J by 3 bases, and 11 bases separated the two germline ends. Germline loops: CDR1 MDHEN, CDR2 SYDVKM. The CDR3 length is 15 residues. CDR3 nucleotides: TGTGCCAGCAGTTTAGCTTCAGCGATCTACAATGAGCAGTTCTTC. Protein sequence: CASSLASAIYNEQFF.

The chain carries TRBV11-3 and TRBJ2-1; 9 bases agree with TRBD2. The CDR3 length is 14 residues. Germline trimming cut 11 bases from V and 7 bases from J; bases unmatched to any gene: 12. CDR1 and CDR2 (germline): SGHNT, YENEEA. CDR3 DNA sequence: TGTGCCGTCTCTAGCGGGACCGGGAGGAATGAGCAGTTCTTC. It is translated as CAVSSGTGRNEQFF. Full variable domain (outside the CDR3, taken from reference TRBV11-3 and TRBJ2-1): EAGVVQSPRYKIIEKKQPVAFWCNPISGHNTLYWYLQNLGQGPELLIRYENEEAVDDSQLPKDRFSAERLKGVDSTLKIQPAELGDSAVYLCAVSSGTGRNEQFFGPGTRLTVL.

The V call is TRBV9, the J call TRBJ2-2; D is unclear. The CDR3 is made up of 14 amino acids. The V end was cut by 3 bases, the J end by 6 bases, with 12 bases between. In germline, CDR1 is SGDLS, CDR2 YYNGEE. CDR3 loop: CASSAPYESGELFF. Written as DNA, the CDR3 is TGTGCCAGCAGCGCCCCCTATGAATCCGGGGAGCTGTTTTTT.

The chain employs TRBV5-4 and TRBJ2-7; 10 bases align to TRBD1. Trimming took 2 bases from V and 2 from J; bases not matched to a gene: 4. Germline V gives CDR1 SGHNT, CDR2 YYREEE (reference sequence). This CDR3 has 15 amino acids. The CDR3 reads CASSLRQGAPYEQYF. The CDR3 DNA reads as TGTGCCAGCAGCTTAAGACAGGGGGCCCCCTACGAGCAGTACTTC.

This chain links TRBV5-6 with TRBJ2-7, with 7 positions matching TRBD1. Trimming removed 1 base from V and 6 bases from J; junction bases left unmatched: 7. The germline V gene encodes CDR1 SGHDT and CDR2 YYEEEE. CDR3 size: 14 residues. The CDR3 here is CASSLTETGLEQYF. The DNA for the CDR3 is TGTGCCAGCAGCTTGACTGAGACAGGGCTCGAGCAGTACTTC.

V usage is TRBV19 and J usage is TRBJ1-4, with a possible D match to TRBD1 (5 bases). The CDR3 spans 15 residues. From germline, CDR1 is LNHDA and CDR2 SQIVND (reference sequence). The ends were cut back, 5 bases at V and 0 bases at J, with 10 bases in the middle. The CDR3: CASSSSTATNEKLFF. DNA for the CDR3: TGTGCCAGTAGTTCTTCGACAGCAACTAATGAAAAACTGTTTTTT.